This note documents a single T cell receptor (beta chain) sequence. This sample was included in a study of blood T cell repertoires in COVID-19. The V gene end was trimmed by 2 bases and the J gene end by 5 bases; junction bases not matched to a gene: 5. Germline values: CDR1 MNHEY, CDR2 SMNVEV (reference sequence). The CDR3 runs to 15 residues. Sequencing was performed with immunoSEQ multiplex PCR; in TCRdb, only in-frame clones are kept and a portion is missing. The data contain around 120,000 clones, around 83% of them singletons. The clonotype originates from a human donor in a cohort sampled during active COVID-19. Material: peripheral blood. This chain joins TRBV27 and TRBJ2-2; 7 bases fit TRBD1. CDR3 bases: TGTGCCAGCAGTTTAGGATCGACAGGGACCGGGGAGCTGTTTTTT. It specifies CASSLGSTGTGELFF.